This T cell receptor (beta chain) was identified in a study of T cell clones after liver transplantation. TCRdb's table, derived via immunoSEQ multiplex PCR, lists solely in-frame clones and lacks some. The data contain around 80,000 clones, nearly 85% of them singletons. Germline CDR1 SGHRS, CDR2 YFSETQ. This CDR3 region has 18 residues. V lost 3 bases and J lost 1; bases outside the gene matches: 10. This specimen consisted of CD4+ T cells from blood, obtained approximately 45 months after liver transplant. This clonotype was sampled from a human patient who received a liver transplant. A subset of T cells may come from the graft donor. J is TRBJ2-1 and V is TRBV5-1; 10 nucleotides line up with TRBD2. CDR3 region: CASSSLGTSASSYNEQFF. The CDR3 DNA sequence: TGCGCCAGCAGCTCCCTCGGGACTAGCGCCTCATCCTACAATGAGCAGTTCTTC.